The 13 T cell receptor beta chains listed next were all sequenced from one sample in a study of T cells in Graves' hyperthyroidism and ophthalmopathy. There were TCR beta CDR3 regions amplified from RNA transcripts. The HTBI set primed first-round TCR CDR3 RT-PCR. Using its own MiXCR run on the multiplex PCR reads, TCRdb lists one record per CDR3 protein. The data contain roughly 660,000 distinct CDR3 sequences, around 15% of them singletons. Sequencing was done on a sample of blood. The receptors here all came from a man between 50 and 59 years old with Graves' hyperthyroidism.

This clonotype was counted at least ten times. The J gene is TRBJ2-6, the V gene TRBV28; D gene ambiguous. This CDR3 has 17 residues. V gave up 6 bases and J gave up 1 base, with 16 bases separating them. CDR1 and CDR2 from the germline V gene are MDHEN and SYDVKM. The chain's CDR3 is CASSLRRHRSGANVLTF. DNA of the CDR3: TGTGCCAGCAGCCTCCGCAGGCATCGTTCTGGGGCCAACGTCCTGACTTTC. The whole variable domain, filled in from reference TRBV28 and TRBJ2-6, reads DVKVTQSSRYLVKRTGEKVFLECVQDMDHENMFWYRQDPGLGLRLIYFSYDVKMKEKGDIPEGYSVSREKKERFSLILESASTNQTSMYLCASSLRRHRSGANVLTFGAGSRLTVL.

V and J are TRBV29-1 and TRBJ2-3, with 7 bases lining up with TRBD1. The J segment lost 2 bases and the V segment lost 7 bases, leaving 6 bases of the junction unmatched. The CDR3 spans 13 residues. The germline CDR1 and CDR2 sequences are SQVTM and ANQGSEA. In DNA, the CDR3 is TGCAGCGCCAACAGGGGAAACACAGATACGCAGTATTTT. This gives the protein CSANRGNTDTQYF.

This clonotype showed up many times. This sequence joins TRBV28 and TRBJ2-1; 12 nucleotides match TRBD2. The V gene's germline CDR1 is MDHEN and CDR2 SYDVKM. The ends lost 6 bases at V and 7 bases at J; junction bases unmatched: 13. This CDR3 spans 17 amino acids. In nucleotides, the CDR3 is TGTGCCAGCAGCTCTCCTAGCGGGAGGGCCCTCTTAAATGAGCAGTTCTTC. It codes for CASSSPSGRALLNEQFF. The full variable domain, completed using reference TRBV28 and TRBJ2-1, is DVKVTQSSRYLVKRTGEKVFLECVQDMDHENMFWYRQDPGLGLRLIYFSYDVKMKEKGDIPEGYSVSREKKERFSLILESASTNQTSMYLCASSSPSGRALLNEQFFGPGTRLTVL.

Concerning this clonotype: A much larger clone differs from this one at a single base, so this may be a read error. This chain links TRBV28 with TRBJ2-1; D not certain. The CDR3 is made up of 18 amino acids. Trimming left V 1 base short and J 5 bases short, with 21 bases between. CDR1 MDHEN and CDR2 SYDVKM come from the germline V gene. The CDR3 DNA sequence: TGTGCCAGCAGTTTATCCTTAGTAGGACCAGAAGATGACAATGAGCAGTTCTTC. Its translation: CASSLSLVGPEDDNEQFF.

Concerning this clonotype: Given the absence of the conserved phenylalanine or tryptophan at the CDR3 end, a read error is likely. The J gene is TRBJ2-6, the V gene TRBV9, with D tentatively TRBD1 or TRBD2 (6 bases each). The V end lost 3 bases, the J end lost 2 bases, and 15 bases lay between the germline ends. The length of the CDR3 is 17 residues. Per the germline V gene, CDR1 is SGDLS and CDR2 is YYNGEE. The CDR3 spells CASSAGPGAAGANVLTS. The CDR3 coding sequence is TGTGCCAGCAGCGCCGGTCCGGGGGCTGCTGGGGCCAACGTCCTGACTTCC.

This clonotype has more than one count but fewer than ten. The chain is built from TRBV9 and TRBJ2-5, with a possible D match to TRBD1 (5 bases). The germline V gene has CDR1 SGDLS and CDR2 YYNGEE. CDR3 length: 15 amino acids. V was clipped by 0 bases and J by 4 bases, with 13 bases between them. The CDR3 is CASSVEQGIAETQYF. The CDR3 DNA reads TGTGCCAGCAGCGTAGAGCAGGGCATTGCAGAGACCCAGTACTTC.

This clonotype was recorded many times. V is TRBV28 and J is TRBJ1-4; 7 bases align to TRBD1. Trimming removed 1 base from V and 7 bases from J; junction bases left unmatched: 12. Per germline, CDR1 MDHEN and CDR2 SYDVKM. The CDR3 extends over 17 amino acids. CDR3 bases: TGTGCCAGCAGTTTATCCCGCACAGGGGATTTTAGTGAAAAACTGTTTTTT. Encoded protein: CASSLSRTGDFSEKLFF.

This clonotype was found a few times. The CDR3 DNA is TGCAGCGTTGGACATGACGGCCGATGGGGCTACACCTTC. Protein sequence: CSVGHDGRWGYTF. The chain has TRBV20-1 and TRBJ1-2; perhaps TRBD1 as D (5 bases). The CDR3 spans 13 residues. Germline-derived CDR1 and CDR2 are DFQATT and SNEGSKA (reference sequence).

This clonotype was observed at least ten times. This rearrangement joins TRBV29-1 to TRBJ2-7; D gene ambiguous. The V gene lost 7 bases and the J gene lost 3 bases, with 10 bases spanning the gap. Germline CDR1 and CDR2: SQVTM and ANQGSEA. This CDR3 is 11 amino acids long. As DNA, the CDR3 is TGCAGCGCCAAGTCAGACTACGAGCAGTACTTC. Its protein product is CSAKSDYEQYF.

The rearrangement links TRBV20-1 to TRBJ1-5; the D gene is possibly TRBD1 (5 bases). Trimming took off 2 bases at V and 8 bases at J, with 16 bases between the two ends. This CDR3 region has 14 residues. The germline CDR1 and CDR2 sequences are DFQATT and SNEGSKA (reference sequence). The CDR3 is CSARQGYTGEPQHF. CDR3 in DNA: TGCAGTGCTAGACAGGGATATACTGGGGAGCCCCAGCATTTT.

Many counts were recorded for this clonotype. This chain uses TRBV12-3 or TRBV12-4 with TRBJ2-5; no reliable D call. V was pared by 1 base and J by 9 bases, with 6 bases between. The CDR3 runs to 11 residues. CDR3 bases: TGTGCCAGCAGTTTAGGGGTAGCCCAGTACTTC. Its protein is CASSLGVAQYF.

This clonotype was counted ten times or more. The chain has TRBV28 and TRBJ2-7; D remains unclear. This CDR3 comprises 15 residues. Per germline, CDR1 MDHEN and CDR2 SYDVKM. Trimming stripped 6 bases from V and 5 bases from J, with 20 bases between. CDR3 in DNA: TGTGCCAGCAGCCCTCCGGGCGCGACTTTTAACGAGCAGTACTTC. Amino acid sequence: CASSPPGATFNEQYF.

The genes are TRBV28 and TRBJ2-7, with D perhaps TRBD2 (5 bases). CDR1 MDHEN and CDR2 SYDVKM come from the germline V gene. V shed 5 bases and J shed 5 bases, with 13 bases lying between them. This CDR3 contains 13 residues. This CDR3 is CASSGGIPDEQYF. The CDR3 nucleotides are TGTGCCAGCAGTGGAGGTATCCCGGACGAGCAGTACTTC.